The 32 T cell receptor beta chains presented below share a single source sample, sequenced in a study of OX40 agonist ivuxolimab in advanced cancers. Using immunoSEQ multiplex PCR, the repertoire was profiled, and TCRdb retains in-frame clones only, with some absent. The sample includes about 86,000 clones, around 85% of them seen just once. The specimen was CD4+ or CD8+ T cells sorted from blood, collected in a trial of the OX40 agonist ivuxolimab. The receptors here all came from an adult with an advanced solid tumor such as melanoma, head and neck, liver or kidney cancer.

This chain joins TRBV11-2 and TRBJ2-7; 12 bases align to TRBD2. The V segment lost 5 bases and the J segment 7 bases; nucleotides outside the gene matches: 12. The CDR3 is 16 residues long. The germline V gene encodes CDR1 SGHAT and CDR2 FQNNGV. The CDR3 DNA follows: TGTGCCAGCAGCCCGCCAGGACTAGCGGGACTCGGGGAGCAGTACTTC. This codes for CASSPPGLAGLGEQYF. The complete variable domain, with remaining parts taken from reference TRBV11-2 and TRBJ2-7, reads EAGVAQSPRYKIIEKRQSVAFWCNPISGHATLYWYQQILGQGPKLLIQFQNNGVVDDSQLPKDRFSAERLKGVDSTLKIQPAKLEDSAVYLCASSPPGLAGLGEQYFGPGTRLTVT.

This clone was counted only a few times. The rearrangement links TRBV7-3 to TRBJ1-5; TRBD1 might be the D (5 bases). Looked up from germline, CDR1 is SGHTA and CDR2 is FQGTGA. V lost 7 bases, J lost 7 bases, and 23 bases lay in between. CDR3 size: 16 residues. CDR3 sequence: CASKYPLGRREQPQHF. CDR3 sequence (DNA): TGTGCCAGCAAGTACCCTCTGGGGCGGAGGGAACAGCCCCAGCATTTT.

Here the CDR3 reads CASSAGGWGQPQHF. CDR3 coding DNA: TGTGCCAGCAGTGCCGGGGGATGGGGACAGCCCCAGCATTTT. V gene TRBV27 combines with J gene TRBJ1-5, with D perhaps matching TRBD1 (5 bases). The germline CDR1 and CDR2 sequences are MNHEY and SMNVEV (reference sequence). The CDR3 is 14 amino acids. Trimming shortened V by 5 bases and J by 7 bases, and 15 bases separated the two germline ends.

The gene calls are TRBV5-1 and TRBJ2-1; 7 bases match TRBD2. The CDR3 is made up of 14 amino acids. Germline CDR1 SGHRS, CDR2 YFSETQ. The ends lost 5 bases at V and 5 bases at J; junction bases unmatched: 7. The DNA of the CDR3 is TGCGCCAGCAGAGAACTAGCGAGAGACAATGAGCAGTTCTTC. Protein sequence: CASRELARDNEQFF.

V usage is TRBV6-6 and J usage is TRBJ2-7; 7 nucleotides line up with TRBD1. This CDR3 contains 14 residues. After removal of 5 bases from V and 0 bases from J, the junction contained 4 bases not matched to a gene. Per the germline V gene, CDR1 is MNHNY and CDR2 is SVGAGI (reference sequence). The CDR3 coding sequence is TGTGCCAGCAGTAGAGACAGGGACTCCTACGAGCAGTACTTC. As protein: CASSRDRDSYEQYF.

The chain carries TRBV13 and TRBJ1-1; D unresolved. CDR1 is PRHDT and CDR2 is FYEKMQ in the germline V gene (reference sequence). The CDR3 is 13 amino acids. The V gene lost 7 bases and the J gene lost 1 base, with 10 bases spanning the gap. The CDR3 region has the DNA TGTGCCAGCAAGTGGCGGAGGAACACTGAAGCTTTCTTT. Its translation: CASKWRRNTEAFF. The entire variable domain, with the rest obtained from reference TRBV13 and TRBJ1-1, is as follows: AAGVIQSPRHLIKEKRETATLKCYPIPRHDTVYWYQQGPGQDPQFLISFYEKMQSDKGSIPDRFSAQQFSDYHSELNMSSLELGDSALYFCASKWRRNTEAFFGQGTRLTVV.

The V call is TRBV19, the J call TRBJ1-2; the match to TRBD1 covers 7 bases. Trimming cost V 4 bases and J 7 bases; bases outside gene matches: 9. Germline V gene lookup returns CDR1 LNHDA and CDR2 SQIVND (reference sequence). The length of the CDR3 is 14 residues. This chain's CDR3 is CASSTGGTERGYTF. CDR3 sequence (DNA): TGTGCCAGTAGTACAGGGGGGACCGAGCGTGGCTACACCTTC.

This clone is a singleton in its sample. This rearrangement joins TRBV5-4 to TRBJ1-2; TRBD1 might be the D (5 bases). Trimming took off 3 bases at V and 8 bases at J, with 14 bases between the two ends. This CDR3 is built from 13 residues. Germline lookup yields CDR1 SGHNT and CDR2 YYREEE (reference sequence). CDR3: CASSSWGRVGYTF. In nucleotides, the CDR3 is TGTGCCAGCAGCTCCTGGGGACGAGTGGGCTACACCTTC.

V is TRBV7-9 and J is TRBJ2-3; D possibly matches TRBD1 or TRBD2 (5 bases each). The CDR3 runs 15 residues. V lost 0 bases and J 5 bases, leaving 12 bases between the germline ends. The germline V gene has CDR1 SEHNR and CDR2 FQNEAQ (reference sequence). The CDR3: CASSLAVRGEDTQYF. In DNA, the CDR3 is TGTGCCAGCAGCTTAGCGGTCCGGGGCGAAGATACGCAGTATTTT.

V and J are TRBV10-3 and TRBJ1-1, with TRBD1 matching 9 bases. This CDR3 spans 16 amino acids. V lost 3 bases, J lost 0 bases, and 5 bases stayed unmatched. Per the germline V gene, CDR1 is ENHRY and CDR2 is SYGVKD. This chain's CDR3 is CAISEGQGMVNTEAFF. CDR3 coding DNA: TGTGCCATCAGTGAAGGACAGGGGATGGTGAACACTGAAGCTTTCTTT.

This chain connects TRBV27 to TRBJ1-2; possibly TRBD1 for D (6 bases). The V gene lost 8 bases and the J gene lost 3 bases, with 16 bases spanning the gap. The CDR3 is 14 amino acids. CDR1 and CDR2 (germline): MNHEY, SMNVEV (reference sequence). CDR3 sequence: CASAPGHLYYGYTF. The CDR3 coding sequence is TGTGCCAGCGCACCGGGACACCTTTACTATGGCTACACCTTC.

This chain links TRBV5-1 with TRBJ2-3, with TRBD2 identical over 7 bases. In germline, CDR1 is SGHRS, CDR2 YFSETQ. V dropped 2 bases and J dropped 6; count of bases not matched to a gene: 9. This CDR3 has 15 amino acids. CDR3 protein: CASSFPGTMEDTQYF. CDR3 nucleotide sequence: TGCGCCAGCAGCTTCCCCGGGACTATGGAGGATACGCAGTATTTT.

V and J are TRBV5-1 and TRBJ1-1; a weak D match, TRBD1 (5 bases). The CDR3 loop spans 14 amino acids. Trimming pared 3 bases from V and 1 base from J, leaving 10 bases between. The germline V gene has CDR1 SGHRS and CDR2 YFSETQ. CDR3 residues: CASSSSTANTEAFF. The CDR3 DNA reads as TGCGCCAGCAGCTCCTCGACAGCGAACACTGAAGCTTTCTTT.

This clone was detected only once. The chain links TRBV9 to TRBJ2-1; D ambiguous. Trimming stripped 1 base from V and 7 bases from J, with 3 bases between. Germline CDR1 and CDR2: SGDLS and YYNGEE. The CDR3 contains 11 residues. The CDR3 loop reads CASSVKNEQFF. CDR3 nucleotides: TGTGCCAGCAGCGTAAAAAATGAGCAGTTCTTC. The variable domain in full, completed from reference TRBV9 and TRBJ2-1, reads DSGVTQTPKHLITATGQRVTLRCSPRSGDLSVYWYQQSLDQGLQFLIQYYNGEERAKGNILERFSAQQFPDLHSELNLSSLELGDSALYFCASSVKNEQFFGPGTRLTVL.

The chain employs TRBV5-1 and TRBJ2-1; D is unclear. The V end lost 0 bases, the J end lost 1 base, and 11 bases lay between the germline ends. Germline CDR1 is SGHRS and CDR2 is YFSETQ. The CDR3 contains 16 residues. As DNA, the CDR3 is TGCGCCAGCAGCTTGGAAAGGCGCGCTTCCTACAATGAGCAGTTCTTC. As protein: CASSLERRASYNEQFF.

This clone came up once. The CDR3 loop is CTSRPARMWEKLFF. The DNA for the CDR3 is TGCACCAGCAGACCAGCTAGGATGTGGGAAAAACTGTTTTTT. The rearrangement joins TRBV1 to TRBJ1-4. TRBV1 is a documented pseudogene. CDR3 length: 14 residues.

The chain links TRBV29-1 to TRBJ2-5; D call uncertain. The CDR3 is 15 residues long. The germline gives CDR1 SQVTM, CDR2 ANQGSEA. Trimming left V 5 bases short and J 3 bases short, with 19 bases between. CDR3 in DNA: TGCAGCGTTCTGAAGGGTAGGGCGGTTAAAGAGACCCAGTACTTC. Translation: CSVLKGRAVKETQYF.

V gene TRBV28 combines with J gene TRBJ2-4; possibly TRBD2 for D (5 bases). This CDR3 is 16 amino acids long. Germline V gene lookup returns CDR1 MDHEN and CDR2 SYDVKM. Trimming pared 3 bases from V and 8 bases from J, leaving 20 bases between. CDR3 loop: CASSFLGEREKDIQYF. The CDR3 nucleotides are TGTGCCAGCAGTTTTTTGGGAGAAAGGGAAAAAGACATTCAGTACTTC.

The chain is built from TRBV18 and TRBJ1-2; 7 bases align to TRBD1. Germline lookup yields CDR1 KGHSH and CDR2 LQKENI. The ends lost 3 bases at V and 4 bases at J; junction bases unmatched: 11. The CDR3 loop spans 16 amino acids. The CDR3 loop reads CASSPKGQALGYGYTF. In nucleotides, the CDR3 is TGTGCCAGCTCACCTAAAGGACAGGCGCTCGGCTATGGCTACACCTTC.

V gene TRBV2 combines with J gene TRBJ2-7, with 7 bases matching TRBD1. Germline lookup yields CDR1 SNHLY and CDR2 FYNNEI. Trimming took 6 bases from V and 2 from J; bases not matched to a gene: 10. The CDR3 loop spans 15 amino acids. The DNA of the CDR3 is TGTGCCAGCAGCCGTAGAGGGACAGAACCCTACGAGCAGTACTTC. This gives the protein CASSRRGTEPYEQYF.

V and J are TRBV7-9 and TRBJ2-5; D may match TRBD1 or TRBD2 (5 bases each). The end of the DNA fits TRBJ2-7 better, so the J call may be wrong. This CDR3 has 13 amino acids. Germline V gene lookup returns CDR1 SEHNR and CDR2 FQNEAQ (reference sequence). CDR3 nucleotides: TGTGCCAGCACCAGAGGGGACCCCTACGAGCAGTACTTC. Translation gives CASTRGDPYEQYF.

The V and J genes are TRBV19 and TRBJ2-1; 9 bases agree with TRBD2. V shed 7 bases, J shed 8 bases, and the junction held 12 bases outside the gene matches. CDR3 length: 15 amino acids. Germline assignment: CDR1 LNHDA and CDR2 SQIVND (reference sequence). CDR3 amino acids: CASTVAGDGWYEQFF. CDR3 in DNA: TGTGCCAGTACTGTAGCGGGAGACGGCTGGTATGAGCAGTTCTTC.

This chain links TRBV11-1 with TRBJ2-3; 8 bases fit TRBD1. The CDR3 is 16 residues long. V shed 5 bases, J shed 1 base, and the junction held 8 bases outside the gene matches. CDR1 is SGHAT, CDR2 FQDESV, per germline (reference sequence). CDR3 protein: CASSQGRTGRTDTQYF. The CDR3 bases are TGTGCCAGCAGCCAGGGGAGGACAGGGCGCACAGATACGCAGTATTTT.

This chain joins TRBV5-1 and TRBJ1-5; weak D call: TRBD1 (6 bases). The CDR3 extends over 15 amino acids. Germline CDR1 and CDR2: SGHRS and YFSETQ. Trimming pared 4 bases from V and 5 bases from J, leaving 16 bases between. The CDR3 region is CASSPGHGVDQPQHF. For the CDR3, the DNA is TGCGCCAGCAGCCCGGGACATGGGGTCGATCAGCCCCAGCATTTT.

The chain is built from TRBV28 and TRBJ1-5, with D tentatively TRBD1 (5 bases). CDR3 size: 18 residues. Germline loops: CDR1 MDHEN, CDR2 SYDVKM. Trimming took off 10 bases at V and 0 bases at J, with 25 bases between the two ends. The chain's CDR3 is CATLEPTGRSNSNQPQHF. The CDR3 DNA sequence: TGTGCCACCTTGGAACCCACGGGACGTAGCAATAGCAATCAGCCCCAGCATTTT. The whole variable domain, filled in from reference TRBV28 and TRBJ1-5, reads DVKVTQSSRYLVKRTGEKVFLECVQDMDHENMFWYRQDPGLGLRLIYFSYDVKMKEKGDIPEGYSVSREKKERFSLILESASTNQTSMYLCATLEPTGRSNSNQPQHFGDGTRLSIL.

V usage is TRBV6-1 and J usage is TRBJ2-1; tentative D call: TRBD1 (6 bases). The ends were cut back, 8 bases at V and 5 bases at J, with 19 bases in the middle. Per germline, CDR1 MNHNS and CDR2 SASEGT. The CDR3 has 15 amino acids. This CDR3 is CASGRQASFNNEQFF. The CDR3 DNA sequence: TGTGCCAGCGGCCGACAGGCCAGCTTCAACAATGAGCAGTTCTTC.

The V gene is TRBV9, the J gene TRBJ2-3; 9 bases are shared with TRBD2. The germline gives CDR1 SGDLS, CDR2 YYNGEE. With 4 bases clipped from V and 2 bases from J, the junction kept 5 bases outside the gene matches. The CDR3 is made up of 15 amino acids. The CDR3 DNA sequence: TGTGCCAGCAGCCCCCGACTAGCGGCCACAGATACGCAGTATTTT. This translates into CASSPRLAATDTQYF.

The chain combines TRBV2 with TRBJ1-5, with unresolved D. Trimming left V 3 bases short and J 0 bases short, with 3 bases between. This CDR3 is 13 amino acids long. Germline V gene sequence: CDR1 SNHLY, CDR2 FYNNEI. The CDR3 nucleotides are TGTGCCAGCAGTGACGATAGCAATCAGCCCCAGCATTTT. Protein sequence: CASSDDSNQPQHF.

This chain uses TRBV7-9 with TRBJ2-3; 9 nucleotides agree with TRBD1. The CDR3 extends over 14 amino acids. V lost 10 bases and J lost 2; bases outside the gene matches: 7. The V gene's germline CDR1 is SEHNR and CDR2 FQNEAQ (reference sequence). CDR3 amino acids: CAILQGAYTDTQYF. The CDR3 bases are TGTGCCATTTTACAGGGGGCCTACACAGATACGCAGTATTTT.

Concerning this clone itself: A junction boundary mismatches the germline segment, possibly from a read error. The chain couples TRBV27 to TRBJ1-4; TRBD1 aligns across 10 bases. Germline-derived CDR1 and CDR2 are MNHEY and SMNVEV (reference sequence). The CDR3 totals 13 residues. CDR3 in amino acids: CANSRDRGLKLFF. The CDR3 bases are TGTGCCAACAGTCGTGACAGGGGGCTAAAACTGTTTTTT.

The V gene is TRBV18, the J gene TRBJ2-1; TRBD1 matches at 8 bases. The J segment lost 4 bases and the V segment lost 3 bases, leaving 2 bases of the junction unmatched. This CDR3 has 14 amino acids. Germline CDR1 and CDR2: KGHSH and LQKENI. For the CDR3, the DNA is TGTGCCAGCTCACCCCGGGACAGGTACAATGAGCAGTTCTTC. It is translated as CASSPRDRYNEQFF. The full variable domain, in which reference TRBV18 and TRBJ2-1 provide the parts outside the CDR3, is NAGVMQNPRHLVRRRGQEARLRCSPMKGHSHVYWYRQLPEEGLKFMVYLQKENIIDESGMPKERFSAEFPKEGPSILRIQQVVRGDSAAYFCASSPRDRYNEQFFGPGTRLTVL.

The CDR3 region is CASSPARSYNEQFF. In DNA, the CDR3 is TGTGCCAGCAGCCCCGCGAGATCTTACAATGAGCAGTTCTTC. This chain links TRBV7-9 with TRBJ2-1; D gene unclear. The CDR3 totals 14 residues. V dropped 5 bases and J dropped 4 bases, with 12 bases sitting between them. Per the germline V gene, CDR1 is SEHNR and CDR2 is FQNEAQ (reference sequence).